The 21 T cell receptor beta chains below come from one sample, sequenced in a study of T cells in Graves' hyperthyroidism and ophthalmopathy. Amplification targeted TCR beta CDR3 regions from RNA transcripts. A set of HTBI primers served as the primers for a first-round RT-PCR of the TCR CDR3. TCRdb reprocessed the multiplex PCR reads with MiXCR, giving one entry per CDR3 protein. Of 450,000 to 600,000 distinct CDR3 sequences in the sample, around 15% were seen once. Sample: blood. The receptors here all came from a woman between 40 and 50 years old with Graves' hyperthyroidism.

This clonotype came up many times. The chain has TRBV29-1 and TRBJ2-5; D remains unclear. The germline gives CDR1 SQVTM, CDR2 ANQGSEA. Trimming took off 6 bases at V and 4 bases at J, with 18 bases between the two ends. The CDR3 is 14 residues long. The CDR3, as DNA: TGCAGCGTCAAAAAGGGTGGGGTCGGAGAGACCCAGTACTTC. Translation gives CSVKKGGVGETQYF.

This clonotype occurred a few times. The chain links TRBV9 to TRBJ2-1; TRBD2 agrees at 10 bases. Trimming at V came to 4 bases and at J to 8 bases, leaving 9 bases not matched to a gene. The CDR3 extends over 15 amino acids. The germline V gene has CDR1 SGDLS and CDR2 YYNGEE. The CDR3 DNA sequence: TGTGCCAGCAGCCCCCTAGCGGGAGCGCCCCATGAGCAGTTCTTC. This gives the protein CASSPLAGAPHEQFF.

The genes are TRBV29-1 and TRBJ1-2; D is unresolved. This CDR3 spans 13 amino acids. CDR1 and CDR2 (germline): SQVTM, ANQGSEA. Trimming shortened V by 6 bases and J by 4 bases, and 15 bases separated the two germline ends. The CDR3 is CSVGISEIYGYTF. The CDR3 nucleotides read TGCAGCGTCGGAATCTCGGAAATCTATGGCTACACCTTC.

CDR3 amino acids: CSARDHRSIPEAFF. The DNA of the CDR3 is TGCAGTGCTAGAGACCACAGGTCTATCCCTGAAGCTTTCTTT. The chain joins TRBV20-1 to TRBJ1-1; possibly TRBD1 for D (5 bases). The germline gives CDR1 DFQATT, CDR2 SNEGSKA (reference sequence). The CDR3 spans 14 residues. V lost 0 bases to trimming and J lost 6 bases, with 14 bases between them.

The gene calls are TRBV7-9 and TRBJ2-1; 9 bases match TRBD1. In germline, CDR1 is SEHNR, CDR2 FQNEAQ (reference sequence). Germline trimming cut 4 bases from V and 8 bases from J; bases unmatched to any gene: 6. The CDR3 length is 14 residues. CDR3 in DNA: TGTGCCAGCAGCTCCTGGGACAGGGCCCATGAGCAGTTCTTC. Protein sequence: CASSSWDRAHEQFF.

This clonotype showed up many times. V and J are TRBV27 and TRBJ1-5; no firm D call. This CDR3 has 14 residues. Germline V CDR1 and CDR2: MNHEY, SMNVEV (reference sequence). V lost 1 base and J 0 bases, leaving 4 bases between the germline ends. CDR3 DNA sequence: TGTGCCAGCAGTTTATGGAATAGCAATCAGCCCCAGCATTTT. It translates to CASSLWNSNQPQHF.

This clonotype was observed at least ten times. The gene calls are TRBV20-1 and TRBJ2-4; D remains ambiguous. V was pared by 1 base and J by 1 base, with 8 bases between. The CDR3 runs to 14 residues. In germline, CDR1 is DFQATT, CDR2 SNEGSKA (reference sequence). The CDR3 sequence: CSARGNGAKNIQYF. The DNA for the CDR3 is TGCAGTGCTAGAGGGAACGGGGCCAAAAACATTCAGTACTTC.

This clonotype came up many times. The V call is TRBV28, the J call TRBJ1-2; 9 nucleotides line up with TRBD1. There are 14 residues in the CDR3. Germline CDR1 and CDR2: MDHEN and SYDVKM. The ends lost 6 bases at V and 7 bases at J; junction bases unmatched: 9. CDR3 coding DNA: TGTGCCAGCAGGCCAACAGGGGGCGCGGTTGGCTACACCTTC. It is translated as CASRPTGGAVGYTF.

This chain links TRBV7-9 with TRBJ2-7, with 14 bases that match TRBD2. After removal of 5 bases from V and 3 bases from J, the junction contained 15 bases not matched to a gene. This CDR3 has 19 amino acids. The germline V gene encodes CDR1 SEHNR and CDR2 FQNEAQ (reference sequence). The CDR3 is CASSPPSAGLAGVYYEQYF. In DNA, the CDR3 is TGTGCCAGCAGCCCCCCGTCGGCGGGACTAGCGGGAGTCTACTACGAGCAGTACTTC.

V and J are TRBV29-1 and TRBJ2-7, with 8 bases identical to TRBD1. The V and J ends lost 3 bases and 6 bases, in that order; junction bases with no gene match: 4. Germline CDR1 and CDR2: SQVTM and ANQGSEA. The CDR3 is 12 amino acids. In nucleotides, the CDR3 is TGCAGCGTTGATTCAGGGGGCATCGAGCAGTACTTC. Translating gives CSVDSGGIEQYF.

This clonotype was seen repeatedly, ten times or more. The V gene is TRBV30, the J gene TRBJ1-5; D ambiguous. This CDR3 has 15 amino acids. V gave up 3 bases and J gave up 0 bases, with 12 bases separating them. The germline CDR1 and CDR2 sequences are GTSNPN and SVGIG (reference sequence). Here the CDR3 reads CAWSPGKVSNQPQHF. CDR3 in DNA: TGTGCCTGGAGCCCTGGGAAGGTTAGCAATCAGCCCCAGCATTTT.

This clonotype showed up just a few times. The chain combines TRBV29-1 with TRBJ2-1; 7 bases align to TRBD2. Germline-derived CDR1 and CDR2 are SQVTM and ANQGSEA. The CDR3 is made up of 11 amino acids. The V segment lost 7 bases and the J segment 7 bases; nucleotides outside the gene matches: 4. This CDR3 reads CSGGGGNEQFF. The CDR3 DNA is TGCAGCGGTGGGGGGGGTAATGAGCAGTTCTTC.

This sequence joins TRBV20-1 and TRBJ2-7, with a tentative D call TRBD1 (5 bases). CDR1 and CDR2 (germline): DFQATT, SNEGSKA (reference sequence). The CDR3 has 11 residues. V was pared by 3 bases and J by 6 bases, with 9 bases between. Here the CDR3 DNA reads TGCAGTGCTAGGACAGCCCTCGAGCAGTACTTC. Its translation: CSARTALEQYF.

V usage is TRBV27 and J usage is TRBJ2-2, with D tentatively TRBD1 (5 bases). The CDR3 totals 13 residues. Trimming pared 4 bases from V and 7 bases from J, leaving 10 bases between. Germline CDR1 reads MNHEY; CDR2 reads SMNVEV (reference sequence). The CDR3 reads CASSWLQGGELFF. CDR3 nucleotides: TGTGCCAGCAGTTGGCTCCAGGGCGGGGAGCTGTTTTTT.

CDR3 nucleotide sequence: TGTGCCAGCAGCTCCGCGATCTCCTATAATTCACCCCTCCACTTT. Residues: CASSSAISYNSPLHF. This chain links TRBV11-1 with TRBJ1-6; D uncertain. The CDR3 loop spans 15 amino acids. Germline loops: CDR1 SGHAT, CDR2 FQDESV (reference sequence). V was pared by 4 bases and J by 0 bases, with 7 bases between.

This clonotype was seen a handful of times. This rearrangement joins TRBV4-1 to TRBJ2-1; 8 positions agree with TRBD2. This CDR3 has 17 residues. V was clipped by 1 base and J by 7 bases; unmatched bases: 12. Germline-derived CDR1 and CDR2 are MGHRA and YSYEKL. CDR3: CASSQGLRSGRRNEQFF. The CDR3 DNA sequence: TGCGCCAGCAGCCAAGGACTTAGGAGCGGGAGAAGGAATGAGCAGTTCTTC.

This clonotype has a count of ten or more. The gene calls are TRBV28 and TRBJ2-1; possibly TRBD1 for D (6 bases). The CDR3 length is 13 residues. The V gene's germline CDR1 is MDHEN and CDR2 SYDVKM. Trimming pared 5 bases from V and 7 bases from J, leaving 12 bases between. The CDR3 region is CASSQQGGNEQFF. As DNA, the CDR3 is TGTGCCAGCAGTCAACAGGGCGGTAATGAGCAGTTCTTC.

This clonotype was observed a handful of times. J is TRBJ2-2 and V is TRBV3-1; D remains ambiguous. Between the trimmed V and J ends, which lost 1 base and 6 bases, there was a span of 6 bases. This CDR3 spans 13 amino acids. Germline lookup yields CDR1 LGHDT and CDR2 YNNKEL (reference sequence). In DNA form, the CDR3 reads TGTGCCAGCAGCCAAGGAAGGCCCGGGGAGCTGTTTTTT. It translates to CASSQGRPGELFF.

CDR3 DNA sequence: TGTGCCAGCAGCACGCGGGGGGACGGCACAGATACGCAGTATTTT. Translated, it gives CASSTRGDGTDTQYF. V gene TRBV12-3 or TRBV12-4 combines with J gene TRBJ2-3, with 8 bases aligning to TRBD2. After removal of 6 bases from V and 1 base from J, the junction contained 6 bases not matched to a gene. The CDR3 loop spans 15 amino acids.

This clonotype has just a few counts. The gene calls are TRBV19 and TRBJ2-1; a weak D match, TRBD2 (6 bases). In germline, CDR1 is LNHDA, CDR2 SQIVND (reference sequence). This CDR3 comprises 14 residues. V lost 2 bases to trimming and J lost 8 bases, with 13 bases between them. CDR3 nucleotide sequence: TGTGCCAGTAGTATACAGAGGGAGGTTGATGAGCAGTTCTTC. This sequence encodes CASSIQREVDEQFF.

This clonotype has just a few counts. This chain joins TRBV7-9 and TRBJ1-1; 8 bases fit TRBD1. J was trimmed by 0 bases and V by 5 bases; bases with no gene match: 8. CDR1 is SEHNR, CDR2 FQNEAQ, per germline (reference sequence). The CDR3 loop spans 16 amino acids. The CDR3 spells CASSPGQGTMNTEAFF. In DNA, the CDR3 is TGTGCCAGCAGCCCCGGACAGGGAACCATGAACACTGAAGCTTTCTTT.